This entry describes one T cell receptor (beta chain). The source of the sample is a study of T cells in Graves' hyperthyroidism and ophthalmopathy. CDR3 length equals 11 residues. V was clipped by 8 bases and J by 10 bases, with 11 bases between them. The germline V gene has CDR1 MNHEY and CDR2 SVGAGI. Amplification yielded TCR beta CDR3 regions, with RNA transcripts as the source. A first-round RT-PCR of the TCR CDR3 used the HTBI primer set. Via MiXCR, TCRdb re-called the multiplex PCR reads, giving one row per CDR3 protein. This table holds some 600,000 distinct CDR3 sequences, more than 45% found once.

The chain uses TRBV6-5 and TRBJ2-2; D possibly corresponds to TRBD1 (6 bases). The sequenced sample consisted of peripheral blood or thyroid tissue (not recorded which). The source of this sequence is a woman aged 18-30 years with Graves' hyperthyroidism. CDR3 protein: CASGGTEELFF. CDR3 DNA sequence: TGTGCCAGCGGGGGCACAGAGGAGCTGTTTTTT.